The table lists the clone carrying this T cell receptor (beta chain) with a count of one. The record originates from a study of blood T cell repertoires in COVID-19. Germline V gene lookup returns CDR1 LNHDA and CDR2 SQIVND (reference sequence). This CDR3 is built from 13 residues. V trimming: 4 bases; J trimming: 8 bases; junction bases outside the gene matches: 5. Some clones are missing from TCRdb's copy, which holds only in-frame ones; the method was immunoSEQ multiplex PCR. The profile shows some 41,000 clones, 91% of them singletons. The receptor's source is a woman aged 25 to 39 in a cohort sampled during active COVID-19. The sequencing sample was made of peripheral blood. This rearrangement joins TRBV19 to TRBJ1-2; the match to TRBD1 covers 9 bases. CDR3 in DNA: TGTGCCAGTAGTACACAGGGGGCTGGCGGCTACACCTTC. Translating gives CASSTQGAGGYTF. The entire variable domain, with the rest obtained from reference TRBV19 and TRBJ1-2, is as follows: DGGITQSPKYLFRKEGQNVTLSCEQNLNHDAMYWYRQDPGQGLRLIYYSQIVNDFQKGDIAEGYSVSREKKESFPLTVTSAQKNPTAFYLCASSTQGAGGYTFGSGTRLTVV.